The 12 T cell receptor beta chains below come from one sample, sequenced in a study of blood T cell repertoires in COVID-19. The method was immunoSEQ multiplex PCR; TCRdb's version includes in-frame clones alone and lacks a portion of them. Of fewer than 350,000 clones detected, 75% to 90% appear once; the ten largest clones hold around 14%. The sample consisted of peripheral blood. These receptors originate from a woman in her sixties or seventies with COVID-19, enrolled during active disease.

The V gene is TRBV4-1, the J gene TRBJ2-1; 10 bases line up with TRBD2. Trimming at V came to 0 bases and at J to 7 bases, leaving 6 bases not matched to a gene. The germline V gene encodes CDR1 MGHRA and CDR2 YSYEKL. This CDR3 has 16 amino acids. CDR3: CASSQEKAGGQNEQFF. The CDR3 DNA is TGCGCCAGCAGCCAAGAGAAAGCGGGGGGGCAAAATGAGCAGTTCTTC.

This chain joins TRBV28 and TRBJ1-2; 8 bases line up with TRBD1. This CDR3 contains 13 residues. J lost 8 bases, V lost 6 bases, and 8 bases had no gene match. CDR1 MDHEN and CDR2 SYDVKM come from the germline V gene. CDR3 protein: CASSLTGDGGYTF. The CDR3 DNA reads TGTGCCAGCAGCCTGACAGGGGACGGCGGCTACACCTTC.

The V call is TRBV2, the J call TRBJ1-3, with D perhaps matching TRBD1 (5 bases). Trimming stripped 7 bases from V and 3 bases from J, with 16 bases between. CDR3 length equals 15 residues. Germline V gene lookup returns CDR1 SNHLY and CDR2 FYNNEI. This CDR3 reads CASTPQGFGGNTIYF. In DNA form, the CDR3 reads TGTGCCAGCACCCCCCAGGGTTTTGGTGGAAACACCATATATTTT.

This chain links TRBV21-1 with TRBJ2-4; the tabulated D call, TRBD2, remains unverified against the DNA. TRBV21-1 is termed a pseudogene. The CDR3 contains 16 residues. The CDR3 is CASSKESRASGNIQYF. In DNA, the CDR3 is TGTGCCAGCAGCAAAGAGAGTAGGGCTAGCGGAAACATTCAGTACTTC.

This chain connects TRBV5-1 to TRBJ1-4; TRBD1 aligns across 7 bases. The CDR3 spans 15 residues. V was pared by 0 bases and J by 6 bases, with 5 bases of the junction left unmatched. Germline CDR1 is SGHRS and CDR2 is YFSETQ. This CDR3 is CASSLGQGEDEKLFF. Here the CDR3 DNA reads TGCGCCAGCAGCTTGGGACAGGGAGAGGATGAAAAACTGTTTTTT.

The chain recombines TRBV19 with TRBJ1-5; 9 nucleotides align to TRBD1. The germline CDR1 and CDR2 sequences are LNHDA and SQIVND (reference sequence). The J segment lost 7 bases and the V segment lost 4 bases, leaving 8 bases of the junction unmatched. CDR3 length: 15 amino acids. The CDR3 loop reads CASSRTGEGRQPQHF. The CDR3 DNA follows: TGTGCCAGTAGTAGGACAGGGGAGGGGAGGCAGCCCCAGCATTTT.

The V gene is TRBV7-2, the J gene TRBJ2-7; D not resolved. CDR3 length: 13 residues. Germline V gene data show CDR1 as SGHTA and CDR2 as FQGNSA. The V end was cut by 7 bases, the J end by 7 bases, with 17 bases between. The CDR3 DNA reads as TGTGCCAGCACTCCCTTATCCCCCGAGGAGCAGTACTTC. This gives the protein CASTPLSPEEQYF.

This chain uses TRBV19 with TRBJ2-7; no clear D. Germline V CDR1 and CDR2: LNHDA, SQIVND (reference sequence). The CDR3 spans 14 residues. The V end was cut by 7 bases, the J end by 0 bases, with 13 bases between. In nucleotides, the CDR3 is TGTGCCAGTACGAATAACTTGAACTCCTACGAGCAGTACTTC. Encoded protein: CASTNNLNSYEQYF.

This clone occurred a few times. V and J are TRBV20-1 and TRBJ1-1; perhaps TRBD1 as D (6 bases). Germline loops: CDR1 DFQATT, CDR2 SNEGSKA (reference sequence). The CDR3 totals 10 residues. Trimming removed 8 bases from V and 5 bases from J, with 9 bases in between. The CDR3 bases are TGCAGTCCAGGGACAACTGAAGCTTTCTTT. Protein sequence: CSPGTTEAFF.

This chain joins TRBV9 and TRBJ2-3, with 14 bases that match TRBD2. The CDR3 has 16 residues. Germline loops: CDR1 SGDLS, CDR2 YYNGEE. V gave up 3 bases and J gave up 10 bases; unmatched junction bases: 10. DNA of the CDR3: TGTGCCAGCAGCGCCGGACTAGCGGGGGGCCAGAGACCGCAGTATTTT. Translating it yields CASSAGLAGGQRPQYF.

The gene calls are TRBV29-1 and TRBJ1-3; D is ambiguous. This CDR3 is 12 amino acids long. Per germline, CDR1 SQVTM and CDR2 ANQGSEA. The V gene lost 7 bases and the J gene lost 0 bases, with 7 bases spanning the gap. The CDR3 loop is CSAHSSGNTIYF. CDR3 nucleotides: TGCAGCGCGCACAGCTCTGGAAACACCATATATTTT.

The chain joins TRBV2 to TRBJ2-3, with 9 bases identical to TRBD2. V was pared by 6 bases and J by 8 bases, with 9 bases of the junction left unmatched. Germline CDR1 is SNHLY and CDR2 is FYNNEI. The CDR3 contains 14 residues. The CDR3 sequence: CASRGLALGGTQYF. CDR3 DNA: TGTGCCAGCAGAGGACTAGCGTTAGGTGGTACGCAGTATTTT. The whole variable domain, filled in from reference TRBV2 and TRBJ2-3, reads EPEVTQTPSHQVTQMGQEVILRCVPISNHLYFYWYRQILGQKVEFLVSFYNNEISEKSEIFDDQFSVERPDGSNFTLKIRSTKLEDSAMYFCASRGLALGGTQYFGPGTRLTVL.